Listed below are T cell receptor beta chains from one sample, sequenced in a study of T cells in localized non-small cell lung cancer. This table comes from immunoSEQ multiplex PCR, and its TCRdb copy is limited to in-frame clones, with some not included. There are around 950 clones in the sample; around 21% occur only once, and over 30% lies in the top ten. The material sequenced was normal lung tissue next to the tumor, taken before any cancer treatment. The source of these receptors is a male donor aged 60 or older with stage III lung adenocarcinoma. CDR3s include the opening cysteine and the closing phenylalanine or tryptophan. A D gene is named only where the DNA matches it firmly. The listing skips clone size in some rows; elsewhere it reads once, few, many or a size class.

TGTGCCAGCAGTTTCGGGGGAACTGAAGCTTTCTTT | CASSFGGTEAFF | TRBV6-8 | . | TRBJ1-1 | few
TGTGCCAGCAGCGTGGGGACAGGGAGGCGGTGGGGCTATGGCTACACCTTC | CASSVGTGRRWGYGYTF | TRBV11-3 | TRBD1 | TRBJ1-2 | medium-sized
TGTGCCTGGAGTTCGGCCGCCTACGCCCAGCATTTT | CAWSSAAYAQHF | TRBV30 | . | TRBJ1-5 | .
TGTGCCTGGAGTGTTTTGGAAAATAATTCACCCCTCCACTTT | CAWSVLENNSPLHF | TRBV30 | . | TRBJ1-6 | .
TGTGCCAGCAAGGGCGGGACAGGCTACAATGAGCAGTTCTTC | CASKGGTGYNEQFF | TRBV9 | TRBD1 | TRBJ2-1 | .
TGTGCTAGTGGTACGGGACAGGGTATATCAGGAAACACCATATATTTT | CASGTGQGISGNTIYF | TRBV12-5 | TRBD1 | TRBJ1-3 | few
TGTGCCAGCAGCTTGGAGGTCGCTGCTTCCTACGAGCAGTACTTC | CASSLEVAASYEQYF | TRBV11-3 | . | TRBJ2-7 | .
TGCAGCCCGAACCGGGACGGAACCTATGGCTACACCTTC | CSPNRDGTYGYTF | TRBV29-1 | . | TRBJ1-2 | .
TGCAGCTCGCGGGCCCGGGAGGGAATACCTGAAGCTTTCTTT | CSSRAREGIPEAFF | TRBV29-1 | . | TRBJ1-1 | few
TGTGCCAGCAGCCAAGGAGACAGGGGTAGCAATCAGCCCCAGCATTTT | CASSQGDRGSNQPQHF | TRBV11-3 | TRBD1 | TRBJ1-5 | .
TGTGCCAGCAGGACTCTGAATTGGCACCTCGGCACTGAAGCTTTCTTT | CASRTLNWHLGTEAFF | TRBV6-8 | . | TRBJ1-1 | .
TGTGCCAGCAGTTACTCGGAACAGGGTAGTGACGAGCAGTACTTC | CASSYSEQGSDEQYF | TRBV6-8 | . | TRBJ2-7 | large
TGTGCCAGCAGCCCCCAGGGGACCGGGGAGCTGTTTTTT | CASSPQGTGELFF | TRBV6-8 | . | TRBJ2-2 | .
TGTGCCAGCTCACCCTCAGGGGTGAACACTGAAGCTTTCTTT | CASSPSGVNTEAFF | TRBV18 | . | TRBJ1-1 | .
TGCAGCGTTCTACAGGGGAACACTGAAGCTTTCTTT | CSVLQGNTEAFF | TRBV29-1 | . | TRBJ1-1 | .
TGCGCCAGCAGCTCGGACTGGCTCTCGAACACCGGGGAGCTGTTTTTT | CASSSDWLSNTGELFF | TRBV5-1 | . | TRBJ2-2 | .
TGTGCCAGTGGGACTAGCGGGGGGTCCAAAGAGACCCAGTACTTC | CASGTSGGSKETQYF | TRBV19 | TRBD2 | TRBJ2-5 | .
TGTGCCAGCAGTTTCCGGAGCACCGGGGAGCTGTTTTTT | CASSFRSTGELFF | TRBV28 | . | TRBJ2-2 | .
TGTGCCAGCAGTTACACGACGGGAGATAATTCACCCCTCCACTTT | CASSYTTGDNSPLHF | TRBV6-8 | . | TRBJ1-6 | few
TGTGCCAGCAGCCGCTCGTCACTCCGGGAGCAGTACTTC | CASSRSSLREQYF | TRBV6-8 | . | TRBJ2-7 | .
TGTGCCAGCAGTTACCGAAAGGGTGAAGCTTTCTTT | CASSYRKGEAFF | TRBV6-8 | . | TRBJ1-1 | .
TGTGCCAGCTCACCGAGACAGGGAGAGCCCCAGCATTTT | CASSPRQGEPQHF | TRBV18 | TRBD1 | TRBJ1-5 | few
TGTGCCAGCAGTTTGACCCTGGGCCCCTACAATGAGCAGTTCTTC | CASSLTLGPYNEQFF | TRBV6-8 | . | TRBJ2-1 | few
TGCAGCGTTGAAGATGTGGCGGGGGAGACCCAGTACTTC | CSVEDVAGETQYF | TRBV29-1 | . | TRBJ2-5 | .
TGTGCCAGCAGCCAAGTACGTGGAACCCGGGGAGCTTTCTTT | CASSQVRGTRGAFF | TRBV14 | . | TRBJ1-1 | few
TGTGCCAGTAGCCCGGGGATCGGTCAGCCCCAGCATTTT | CASSPGIGQPQHF | TRBV6-8 | . | TRBJ1-5 | large
TGTGCCAGCAGCGAAGGCGGGCTCACGCATGGAAACACCATATATTTT | CASSEGGLTHGNTIYF | TRBV11-3 | . | TRBJ1-3 | few
TGTGCCAGCAGCTTCGGGGGGGCCTCCTACGAGCAGTACTTC | CASSFGGASYEQYF | TRBV11-3 | TRBD2 | TRBJ2-7 | .
TGCAGCGTTGTAGGACAGGCCTACGAGCAGTACTTC | CSVVGQAYEQYF | TRBV29-1 | TRBD1 | TRBJ2-7 | .
TGTGCCAGCAGTTATAGCAGGGGATACGAGCAGTACTTC | CASSYSRGYEQYF | TRBV6-8 | . | TRBJ2-7 | few
TGTGCCAGCAGTGAACCTTCGGGTCTGGGACAGCACTCCTACGAGCAGTACTTC | CASSEPSGLGQHSYEQYF | TRBV9 | TRBD1 | TRBJ2-7 | medium-sized
TGTGCCAGCAGTGCGGGACAGACGTTGAACACTGAAGCTTTCTTT | CASSAGQTLNTEAFF | TRBV6-8 | TRBD1 | TRBJ1-1 | few
TGTGCCAGTAGTACCCACGAGGCGGGGGACTACGAGCAGTACTTC | CASSTHEAGDYEQYF | TRBV19 | TRBD2 | TRBJ2-7 | few
TGTGCCAGCAGCTGGGAGGGAAACTTGGGCAATCAGCCCCAGCATTTT | CASSWEGNLGNQPQHF | TRBV6-8 | . | TRBJ1-5 | few
TGTGCCAGCAGCGAAAACAGAGATTCGAACACCGGGGAGCTGTTTTTT | CASSENRDSNTGELFF | TRBV9 | . | TRBJ2-2 | .
TGTGCCAGTAGTCAGTCCGTCGCTGGGGCCAACGTCCTGACTTTC | CASSQSVAGANVLTF | TRBV19 | . | TRBJ2-6 | .
TGTGCCAGCAGTTCTGACACGAACACTGAAGCTTTCTTT | CASSSDTNTEAFF | TRBV7-2 | . | TRBJ1-1 | .
TGCGCCAGCAGTGAGTCGATGGGGAGCCAGTCCGAGCAGTACTTC | CASSESMGSQSEQYF | TRBV10-2 | . | TRBJ2-7 | .
TGTGCCTGGAGTGTACAGGGGCGAGATAGCAATCAGCCCCAGCATTTT | CAWSVQGRDSNQPQHF | TRBV30 | TRBD1 | TRBJ1-5 | few
TGTGCCAGCAGGTCGTTCATTGAACACACTGAAGCTTTCTTT | CASRSFIEHTEAFF | TRBV6-8 | . | TRBJ1-1 | large